This is a list of T cell receptor beta chains from one sample in a study of shared clonotypes between healthy human individuals. Method: immunoSEQ multiplex PCR; TCRdb's copy keeps in-frame clones and lacks some. Of around 1 million clones listed, more than 75% are singletons. The sample comprised memory CD4+ T cells sorted from blood. Every receptor here comes from a young man in good health. The conserved cysteine and the conserved F or W are not part of the CDR3 here. The order of the fields is J gene, V gene, CDR3 protein.

TRBJ2-3	TRBV5-4	ASSFPAGDTQY
TRBJ1-5	TRBV7-9	ASSSGPGGNQPQH
TRBJ1-2	TRBV10-2	ASWGLGYT
TRBJ2-7	TRBV11-2	ASSFPTPGPYEQY
TRBJ2-5	TRBV19	ASSMRAGGFQETQY
TRBJ2-2	TRBV5-4	ASSLGTANTGELF
TRBJ1-2	TRBV28	ASSFRGYHGYT
TRBJ1-6	TRBV4-1	ASSQDTGAAYNSPLH
TRBJ2-7	TRBV4-1	ASRAGTSGEYEQY
TRBJ2-7	TRBV7-9	ASSLGTATYEQY
TRBJ1-1	TRBV9	ASSPYRGGSVGFTEAF
TRBJ2-7	TRBV20-1	SPGDPGEQY
TRBJ1-2	TRBV10-3	AIEGTGGYT
TRBJ1-2	TRBV19	ASSSRDRYGYT
TRBJ2-1	TRBV5-4	ASSYQDWGEQF
TRBJ1-6	TRBV28	ASSPPQANSPLH
TRBJ1-6	TRBV6-4	ASRDTGVNSPLH
TRBJ2-7	TRBV7-3	ASSPQGGYEQY
TRBJ2-7	TRBV10-3	AISESVLADYEQY
TRBJ1-6	TRBV25-1	ASSETGNSPLH
TRBJ1-1	TRBV27	ASSQGTGGLNTEAF
TRBJ2-2	TRBV19	ASTAGSGSWELF
TRBJ1-2	TRBV10-3	AISETYGYT
TRBJ2-7	TRBV4-3	ASSQRVSVGREPYEQY
TRBJ1-4	TRBV2	ASTRSGTGIEKLF
TRBJ1-4	TRBV7-9	ASSLADRGLYEKLF
TRBJ1-6	TRBV19	ASSIVAAAKRNSPLH
TRBJ2-2	TRBV11-3	ASSPTVRTGELF
TRBJ2-7	TRBV7-2	ASSDGTLGEQY
TRBJ1-1	TRBV19	ASRRTDTEAF
TRBJ1-1	TRBV10-2	ASSDRARTEAF
TRBJ2-5	TRBV2	ASRGTGVGETQY
TRBJ1-1	TRBV28	ASSPYRDRVF
NA	TRBV29-1	SVTQGGAYEQY
TRBJ2-5	TRBV7-2	ASSFSSPQETQY
TRBJ1-1	TRBV10-3	AISESRTPNTEAF
TRBJ2-1	TRBV7-6	ASSLAGREHYNEQF
TRBJ2-2	TRBV10-3	AISDSGQTGELF
TRBJ2-7	TRBV28	ASLGVTRTGSYEQY
TRBJ1-6	TRBV18	ASSPGSGIGSPLH
TRBJ2-7	TRBV7-2	ASSQDRYEQY
TRBJ1-5	TRBV19	ASSIDRGRQKPQH